These 12 T cell receptor beta chains were sequenced from one sample in a study of blood T cell repertoires in COVID-19. Sequencing was performed with immunoSEQ multiplex PCR; in TCRdb, only in-frame clones are kept and a portion is missing. The table includes more than 110,000 clones, roughly 88% detected once. The sequencing sample was made of PBMCs or T cells enriched from blood (not recorded which). The receptors here all came from a man aged 50-60 years who had recovered from COVID-19.

This clone appeared a single time. The chain uses TRBV2 and TRBJ2-3, with 7 bases fitting TRBD1. The length of the CDR3 is 13 residues. CDR1 and CDR2 (germline): SNHLY, FYNNEI. V lost 11 bases, J lost 5 bases, and 10 bases stayed unmatched. CDR3 sequence reads: CAAYTGAKDTQYF. The CDR3 DNA reads TGTGCCGCCTATACAGGGGCAAAAGATACGCAGTATTTT.

The V gene is TRBV6-6, the J gene TRBJ2-7, with TRBD1 matching 9 bases. The trim removed 4 bases at V and 4 bases at J, leaving 5 bases unmatched. CDR3 length: 14 residues. Germline values: CDR1 MNHNY, CDR2 SVGAGI (reference sequence). In DNA, the CDR3 is TGTGCCAGCAGTTCGGGACAGGGTGCGTACGAGCAGTACTTC. The encoded protein is CASSSGQGAYEQYF.

V and J are TRBV5-1 and TRBJ1-1; D is possibly TRBD1 (5 bases). The ends were cut back, 2 bases at V and 1 base at J, with 9 bases in the middle. The length of the CDR3 is 14 residues. Germline V gives CDR1 SGHRS, CDR2 YFSETQ. The CDR3 is CASSFRGGNTEAFF. CDR3 DNA sequence: TGCGCCAGCAGCTTTAGGGGCGGGAACACTGAAGCTTTCTTT.

For the CDR3, the DNA is TGTGCCAGCAGAGTGGCAGGGGGCACTGAAGCTTTCTTT. As protein: CASRVAGGTEAFF. The genes are TRBV16 and TRBJ1-1; 7 nucleotides line up with TRBD1. V lost 6 bases to trimming and J lost 4 bases; unmatched junction nucleotides: 5. This CDR3 region has 13 residues. Germline loops: CDR1 KGHSY, CDR2 FQNENV.

This clone occurred a few times. The V and J genes are TRBV5-4 and TRBJ1-5, with D unresolved. V lost 9 bases, J lost 2 bases, and 15 bases lay in between. CDR3 size: 14 residues. The germline CDR1 and CDR2 sequences are SGHNT and YYREEE (reference sequence). This CDR3 is CAMVEREGNQPQHF. CDR3 coding DNA: TGTGCCATGGTTGAAAGGGAGGGCAATCAGCCCCAGCATTTT.

The V call is TRBV7-9, the J call TRBJ1-2, with D possibly matching TRBD1 (6 bases). Trimming stripped 2 bases from V and 8 bases from J, with 12 bases between. Germline CDR1 is SEHNR and CDR2 is FQNEAQ (reference sequence). This CDR3 spans 13 amino acids. The CDR3 nucleotides read TGTGCCAGCAGCTTACTCCAGGGGCTCGGCTACACCTTC. Encoded protein: CASSLLQGLGYTF.

The chain is built from TRBV21-1 and TRBJ1-2; the table's D call, TRBD1, has no DNA check behind it. TRBV21-1 is a known pseudogene. This CDR3 spans 20 amino acids. The CDR3 region is CASSKSPLRTGTAGHYGYTF. CDR3 bases: TGTGCCAGCAGCAAATCCCCCCTGAGGACAGGGACGGCCGGCCACTATGGCTACACCTTC.

The rearrangement uses TRBV18 and TRBJ1-5; D call uncertain. V shed 4 bases and J shed 0 bases, with 10 bases lying between them. Germline V gene lookup returns CDR1 KGHSH and CDR2 LQKENI. The CDR3 sequence is 15 residues long. The CDR3 sequence: CASSQDTYSNQPQHF. The CDR3 DNA sequence: TGTGCCAGCTCACAAGACACATATAGCAATCAGCCCCAGCATTTT.

The sample holds a few counts of this clone. This chain links TRBV19 with TRBJ2-1; D possibly corresponds to TRBD2 (6 bases). V gave up 6 bases and J gave up 8 bases, with 20 bases separating them. CDR3 length equals 15 residues. CDR1 LNHDA and CDR2 SQIVND come from the germline V gene (reference sequence). The CDR3 DNA sequence: TGTGCCAGTAGCTTCCGGGACTTCAGAGGCGATGAGCAGTTCTTC. It yields the protein CASSFRDFRGDEQFF. The full variable domain, its missing parts supplied by reference TRBV19 and TRBJ2-1, is DGGITQSPKYLFRKEGQNVTLSCEQNLNHDAMYWYRQDPGQGLRLIYYSQIVNDFQKGDIAEGYSVSREKKESFPLTVTSAQKNPTAFYLCASSFRDFRGDEQFFGPGTRLTVL.

The V gene is TRBV6-5, the J gene TRBJ2-6, with no clear D. This CDR3 region has 16 residues. In germline, CDR1 is MNHEY, CDR2 SVGAGI. The germline V and J ends were trimmed by 0 bases and 0 bases, with 6 bases remaining between them. CDR3: CASSYSISSGANVLTF. Here the CDR3 DNA reads TGTGCCAGCAGTTACTCGATCAGCTCTGGGGCCAACGTCCTGACTTTC.

This clone has just a few counts. The sample contains more than one DNA sequence encoding this CDR3. CDR3 sequence reads: CAWSRGSGNTIYF. The DNA of the CDR3 is TGTGCCTGGAGTCGCGGCTCTGGAAACACCATATATTTT. The gene calls are TRBV30 and TRBJ1-3; D remains ambiguous. Trimming stripped 2 bases from V and 0 bases from J, with 5 bases between. The CDR3 covers 13 residues. CDR1 is GTSNPN and CDR2 is SVGIG in the germline V gene (reference sequence).

This chain joins TRBV24-1 and TRBJ2-3; D is perhaps TRBD1 (6 bases). The CDR3 length is 15 residues. CDR1 and CDR2 from the germline V gene are KGHDR and SFDVKD. The V gene lost 6 bases and the J gene lost 1 base, with 13 bases spanning the gap. CDR3 DNA sequence: TGTGCCACCAGTAGTATGGGACAAGGCACAGATACGCAGTATTTT. Translation: CATSSMGQGTDTQYF.